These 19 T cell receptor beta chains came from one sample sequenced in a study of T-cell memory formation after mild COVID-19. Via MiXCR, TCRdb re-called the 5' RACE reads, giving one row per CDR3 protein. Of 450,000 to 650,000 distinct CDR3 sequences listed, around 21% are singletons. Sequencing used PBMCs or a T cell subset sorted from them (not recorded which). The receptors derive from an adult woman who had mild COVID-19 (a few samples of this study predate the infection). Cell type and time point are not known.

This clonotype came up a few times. In DNA form, the CDR3 reads TGTGCCAGCAGCGTAGTTAGCGGGCAGAGCTCCTACAATGAGCAGTTCTTC. Protein sequence: CASSVVSGQSSYNEQFF. This rearrangement joins TRBV9 to TRBJ2-1; TRBD2 aligns across 7 bases. Germline trimming cut 0 bases from V and 0 bases from J; bases unmatched to any gene: 6. There are 17 residues in the CDR3. CDR1 and CDR2 (germline): SGDLS, YYNGEE. The full variable domain, completed using reference TRBV9 and TRBJ2-1, is DSGVTQTPKHLITATGQRVTLRCSPRSGDLSVYWYQQSLDQGLQFLIQYYNGEERAKGNILERFSAQQFPDLHSELNLSSLELGDSALYFCASSVVSGQSSYNEQFFGPGTRLTVL.

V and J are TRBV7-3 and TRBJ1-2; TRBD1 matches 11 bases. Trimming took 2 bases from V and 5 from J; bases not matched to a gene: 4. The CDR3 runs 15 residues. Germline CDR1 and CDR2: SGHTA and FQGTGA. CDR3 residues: CASSLVDRGLYGYTF. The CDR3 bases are TGTGCCAGCAGCTTAGTGGACAGGGGGCTTTATGGCTACACCTTC.

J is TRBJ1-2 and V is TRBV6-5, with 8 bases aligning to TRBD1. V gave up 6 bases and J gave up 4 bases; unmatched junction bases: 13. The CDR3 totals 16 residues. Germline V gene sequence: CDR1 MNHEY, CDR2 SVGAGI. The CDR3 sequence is CASRGGQDRVAYGYTF. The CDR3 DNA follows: TGTGCCAGCAGAGGCGGGCAGGACAGGGTGGCCTATGGCTACACCTTC.

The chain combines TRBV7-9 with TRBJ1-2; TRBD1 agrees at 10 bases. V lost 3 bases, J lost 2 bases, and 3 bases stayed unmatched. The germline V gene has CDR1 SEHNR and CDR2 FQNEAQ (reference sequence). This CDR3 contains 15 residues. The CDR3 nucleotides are TGTGCCAGCAGCTTGCCGGGACAGGGGAACTATGGCTACACCTTC. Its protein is CASSLPGQGNYGYTF.

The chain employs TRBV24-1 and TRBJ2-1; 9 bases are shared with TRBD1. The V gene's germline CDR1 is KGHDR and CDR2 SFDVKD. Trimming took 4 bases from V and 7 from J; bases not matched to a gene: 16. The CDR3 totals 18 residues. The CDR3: CATSDPTSRQGGMNEQFF. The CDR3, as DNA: TGTGCCACCAGTGACCCTACAAGCCGACAGGGGGGAATGAATGAGCAGTTCTTC.

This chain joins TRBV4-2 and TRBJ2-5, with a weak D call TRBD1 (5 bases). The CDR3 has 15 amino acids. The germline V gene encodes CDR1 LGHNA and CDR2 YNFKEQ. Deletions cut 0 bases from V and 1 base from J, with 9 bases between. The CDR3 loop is CASSQEGRVQETQYF. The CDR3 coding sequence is TGTGCCAGCAGCCAAGAAGGCAGGGTCCAAGAGACCCAGTACTTC.

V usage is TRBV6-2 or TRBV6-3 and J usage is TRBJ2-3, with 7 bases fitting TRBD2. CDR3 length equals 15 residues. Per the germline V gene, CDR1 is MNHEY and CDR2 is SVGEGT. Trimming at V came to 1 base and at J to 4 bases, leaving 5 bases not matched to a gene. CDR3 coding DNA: TGTGCCAGCAGTTACTTGCGGGAGTACGCAGATACGCAGTATTTT. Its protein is CASSYLREYADTQYF.

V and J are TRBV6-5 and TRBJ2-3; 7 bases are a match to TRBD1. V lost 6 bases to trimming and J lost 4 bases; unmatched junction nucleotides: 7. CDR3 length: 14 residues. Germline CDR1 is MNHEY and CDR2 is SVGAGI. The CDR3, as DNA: TGTGCCAGCAGGGGACAGCGTATATCAGATACGCAGTATTTT. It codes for CASRGQRISDTQYF.

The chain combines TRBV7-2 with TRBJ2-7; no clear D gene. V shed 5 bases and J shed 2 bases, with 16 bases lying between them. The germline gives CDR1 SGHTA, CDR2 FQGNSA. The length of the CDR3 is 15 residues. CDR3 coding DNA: TGTGCCAGCAGCCTAGGCTCGGCGGTCCCCTACGAGCAGTACTTC. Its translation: CASSLGSAVPYEQYF.

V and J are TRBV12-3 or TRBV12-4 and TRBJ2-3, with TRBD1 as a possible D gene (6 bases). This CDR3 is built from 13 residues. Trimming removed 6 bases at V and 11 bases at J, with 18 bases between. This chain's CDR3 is CASRQGGPKVQYF. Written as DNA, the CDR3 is TGTGCCAGCAGACAGGGTGGGCCCAAGGTGCAGTATTTT.

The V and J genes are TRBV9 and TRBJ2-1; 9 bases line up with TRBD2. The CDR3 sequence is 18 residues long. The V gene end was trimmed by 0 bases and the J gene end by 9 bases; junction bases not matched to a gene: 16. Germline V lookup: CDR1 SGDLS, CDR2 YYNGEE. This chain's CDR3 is CASSVELPAGGPPGEQFF. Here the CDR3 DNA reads TGTGCCAGCAGCGTAGAGCTCCCCGCGGGAGGGCCCCCCGGTGAGCAGTTCTTC.

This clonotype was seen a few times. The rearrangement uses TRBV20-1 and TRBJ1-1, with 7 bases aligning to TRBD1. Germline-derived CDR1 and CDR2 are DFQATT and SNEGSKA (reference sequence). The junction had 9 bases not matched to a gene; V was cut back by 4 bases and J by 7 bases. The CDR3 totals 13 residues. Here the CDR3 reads CSATKTGRNEAFF. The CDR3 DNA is TGCAGTGCTACAAAGACAGGGCGTAATGAAGCTTTCTTT.

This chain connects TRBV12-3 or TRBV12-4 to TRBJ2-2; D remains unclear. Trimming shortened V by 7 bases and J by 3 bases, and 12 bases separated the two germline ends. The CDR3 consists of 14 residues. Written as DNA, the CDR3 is TGTGCCAGCAATTTCATCGTTGACACCGGGGAGCTGTTTTTT. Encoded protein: CASNFIVDTGELFF.

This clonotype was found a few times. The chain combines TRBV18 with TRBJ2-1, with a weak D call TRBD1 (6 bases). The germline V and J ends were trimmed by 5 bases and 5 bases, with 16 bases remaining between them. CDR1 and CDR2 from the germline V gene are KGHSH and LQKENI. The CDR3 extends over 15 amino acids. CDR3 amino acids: CASSTRDNIHNEQFF. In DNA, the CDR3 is TGTGCCAGCTCAACACGGGACAATATTCACAATGAGCAGTTCTTC.

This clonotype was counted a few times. The CDR3: CASRYRVLGEQYF. In nucleotides, the CDR3 is TGTGCCAGCAGATACAGGGTTCTTGGCGAGCAGTACTTC. The chain carries TRBV6-2 or TRBV6-3 and TRBJ2-7, with TRBD1 as a possible D gene (6 bases). The CDR3 covers 13 residues. Trimming shortened V by 6 bases and J by 6 bases, and 15 bases separated the two germline ends. Per germline, CDR1 MNHEY and CDR2 SVGEGT.

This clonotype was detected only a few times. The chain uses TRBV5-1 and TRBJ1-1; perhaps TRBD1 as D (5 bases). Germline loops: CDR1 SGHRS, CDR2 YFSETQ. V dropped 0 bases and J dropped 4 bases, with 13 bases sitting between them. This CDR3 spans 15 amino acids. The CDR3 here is CASSLAQGVFTEAFF. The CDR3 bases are TGCGCCAGCAGCTTGGCGCAGGGAGTGTTCACTGAAGCTTTCTTT.

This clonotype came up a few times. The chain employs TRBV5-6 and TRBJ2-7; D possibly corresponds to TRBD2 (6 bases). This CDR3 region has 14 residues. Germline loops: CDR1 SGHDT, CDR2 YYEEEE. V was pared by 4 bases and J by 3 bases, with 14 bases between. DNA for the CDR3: TGTGCCAGCAGCCATATCGTCGGGGGCTACGAGCAGTACTTC. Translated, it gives CASSHIVGGYEQYF.

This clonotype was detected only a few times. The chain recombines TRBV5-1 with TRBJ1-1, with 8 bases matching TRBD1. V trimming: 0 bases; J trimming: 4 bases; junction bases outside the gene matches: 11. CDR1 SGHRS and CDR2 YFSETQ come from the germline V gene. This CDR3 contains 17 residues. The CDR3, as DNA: TGCGCCAGCAGCTTGGCCCAGGCAGGGGGCACTGGCACTGAAGCTTTCTTT. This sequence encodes CASSLAQAGGTGTEAFF.

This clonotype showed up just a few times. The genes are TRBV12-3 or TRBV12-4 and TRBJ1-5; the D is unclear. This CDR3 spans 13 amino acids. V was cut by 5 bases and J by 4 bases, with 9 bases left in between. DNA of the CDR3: TGTGCCAGCAGTCCGAGTGTAAATCAGCCCCAGCATTTT. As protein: CASSPSVNQPQHF.